The 29 T cell receptor beta chains below come from one sample, sequenced in a study of cytomegalovirus exposure and HLA in healthy donors. PCR was performed using 60 Vbeta and 13 Jbeta primers. Sequencing was performed with immunoSEQ multiplex PCR; in TCRdb, only in-frame clones are kept and a portion is missing. The sample table sets out around 50,000 clones. Sequenced: PBMCs. The source of these receptors is a woman aged 40 to 49 in good health and CMV-seronegative.

This rearrangement joins TRBV25-1 to TRBJ1-2, with 10 bases that match TRBD1. Unmatched junction bases numbered 13, after V lost 4 bases and J lost 8 bases. CDR3 length: 16 amino acids. The V gene's germline CDR1 is MGHDK and CDR2 SYGVNS. CDR3 sequence (DNA): TGTGCCAGCAGTGTAAATATGGGACAGGGGACGGAGGGCTACACCTTC. It is translated as CASSVNMGQGTEGYTF.

The genes are TRBV7-2 and TRBJ1-1; 7 nucleotides agree with TRBD1. V shed 5 bases, J shed 5 bases, and the junction held 5 bases outside the gene matches. Germline CDR1 is SGHTA and CDR2 is FQGNSA. CDR3 length: 13 residues. CDR3 sequence reads: CASSAGQETEAFF. The CDR3 DNA reads as TGTGCCAGCAGCGCCGGACAGGAAACTGAAGCTTTCTTT.

This chain uses TRBV4-1 with TRBJ1-4; D possibly corresponds to TRBD1 (6 bases). V lost 4 bases and J lost 8, with 23 bases in between. Germline CDR1 reads MGHRA; CDR2 reads YSYEKL. This CDR3 region has 17 residues. DNA of the CDR3: TGCGCCAGCAGCCCCCCCCCGGGACAAACACAAGGGGAAAAACTGTTTTTT. Its protein is CASSPPPGQTQGEKLFF.

This chain links TRBV6-4 with TRBJ2-7; 9 nucleotides match TRBD1. CDR3 length: 14 amino acids. V lost 5 bases, J lost 2 bases, and 4 bases stayed unmatched. Germline values: CDR1 MRHNA, CDR2 SNTAGT. CDR3: CASSWDRATYEQYF. The CDR3 DNA reads TGTGCCAGCAGTTGGGACAGGGCTACCTACGAGCAGTACTTC.

This chain uses TRBV7-9 with TRBJ2-7; D may be TRBD2 (5 bases). CDR3 length: 15 amino acids. Germline values: CDR1 SEHNR, CDR2 FQNEAQ (reference sequence). V was clipped by 7 bases and J by 2 bases, with 18 bases between them. The CDR3 DNA reads TGTGCCAGCACCCTACTCGAGGGATTCGCCTACGAGCAGTACTTC. It translates to CASTLLEGFAYEQYF.

The V gene is TRBV30, the J gene TRBJ1-2; D gene unclear. The CDR3 contains 12 residues. The germline gives CDR1 GTSNPN, CDR2 SVGIG (reference sequence). V was cut by 0 bases and J by 13 bases, with 15 bases left in between. The CDR3, as DNA: TGTGCCTGGAGTGTTTACAGTGCTAGCTGCACCTTC. Translating it yields CAWSVYSASCTF. Full variable domain (outside the CDR3, taken from reference TRBV30 and TRBJ1-2): SQTIHQWPATLVQPVGSPLSLECTVEGTSNPNLYWYRQAAGRGLQLLFYSVGIGQISSEVPQNLSASRPQDRQFILSSKKLLLSDSGFYLCAWSVYSASCTFGSGTRLTVV.

This chain links TRBV18 with TRBJ2-5; TRBD2 might be the D (6 bases). Germline V gene sequence: CDR1 KGHSH, CDR2 LQKENI. The germline V and J ends were trimmed by 4 bases and 5 bases, with 11 bases remaining between them. The CDR3 covers 13 residues. CDR3 DNA: TGTGCCAGCTCACTGCGCCGGGGGGAGACCCAGTACTTC. Amino acid sequence: CASSLRRGETQYF. The complete variable domain, with remaining parts taken from reference TRBV18 and TRBJ2-5, reads NAGVMQNPRHLVRRRGQEARLRCSPMKGHSHVYWYRQLPEEGLKFMVYLQKENIIDESGMPKERFSAEFPKEGPSILRIQQVVRGDSAAYFCASSLRRGETQYFGPGTRLLVL.

The gene calls are TRBV28 and TRBJ2-1; 7 bases map to TRBD1. This CDR3 is 16 amino acids long. Germline values: CDR1 MDHEN, CDR2 SYDVKM. The J segment lost 4 bases and the V segment lost 5 bases, leaving 11 bases of the junction unmatched. The chain's CDR3 is CASSPPGQIAYNEQFF. The CDR3, as DNA: TGTGCCAGCAGTCCCCCGGGACAGATAGCTTACAATGAGCAGTTCTTC.

The genes are TRBV28 and TRBJ1-2; tentatively, D is TRBD1 (6 bases). The ends were cut back, 5 bases at V and 4 bases at J, with 8 bases in the middle. The CDR3 runs 12 residues. CDR1 and CDR2 from the germline V gene are MDHEN and SYDVKM. The CDR3 DNA reads TGTGCCAGCAGTAGAGGGGGCTATGGCTACACCTTC. It codes for CASSRGGYGYTF.

V and J are TRBV14 and TRBJ2-7; 10 bases agree with TRBD2. V shed 5 bases and J 7 bases; nucleotides not matched to a gene: 11. The CDR3 is 15 residues long. CDR1 is SGHDN, CDR2 FVKESK, per germline. In nucleotides, the CDR3 is TGTGCCAGCAGCTTGGAGCGGGAGGGCCCTCGGGAGCAGTACTTC. This codes for CASSLEREGPREQYF.

The rearrangement links TRBV6-1 to TRBJ2-1, with 8 positions matching TRBD2. The V gene end was trimmed by 7 bases and the J gene end by 5 bases; junction bases not matched to a gene: 10. The CDR3 runs 15 residues. CDR1 is MNHNS, CDR2 SASEGT, per germline. The CDR3 DNA reads as TGTGCCAGCAATCCTACTAGCGGTTCCGACAATGAGCAGTTCTTC. Amino acid sequence: CASNPTSGSDNEQFF.

This chain connects TRBV11-3 to TRBJ1-1; a possible D gene is TRBD1 (5 bases). Trimming removed 5 bases from V and 4 bases from J, with 11 bases in between. CDR1 and CDR2 from the germline V gene are SGHNT and YENEEA. CDR3 length: 13 amino acids. As DNA, the CDR3 is TGTGCCAGCAGCCCGGACGGGGGCACTGAAGCTTTCTTT. Encoded protein: CASSPDGGTEAFF.

The chain links TRBV7-9 to TRBJ2-5, with D tentatively TRBD1 (6 bases). Germline CDR1 and CDR2: SEHNR and FQNEAQ (reference sequence). This CDR3 is built from 14 residues. Trimming shortened V by 1 base and J by 3 bases, and 9 bases separated the two germline ends. The CDR3 loop reads CASSLGGHKETQYF. In nucleotides, the CDR3 is TGTGCCAGCAGCTTAGGGGGGCATAAAGAGACCCAGTACTTC.

The genes are TRBV28 and TRBJ2-1, with D possibly TRBD2 on 6 matching bases. The germline V gene has CDR1 MDHEN and CDR2 SYDVKM. The V and J ends lost 5 bases and 5 bases respectively, with 19 bases between them. This CDR3 comprises 16 residues. The CDR3 DNA is TGTGCCAGCAGTCCCCATGGGGGAGGAAGCCACAATGAGCAGTTCTTC. Protein: CASSPHGGGSHNEQFF.

The V gene is TRBV7-6, the J gene TRBJ1-1; TRBD1 aligns across 7 bases. Germline CDR1 reads SGHVS; CDR2 reads FNYEAQ. V dropped 3 bases and J dropped 3; count of bases not matched to a gene: 7. The CDR3 has 15 residues. CDR3 coding DNA: TGTGCCAGCAGCTTGTTACAGGGGAGTCACACTGAAGCTTTCTTT. Translated: CASSLLQGSHTEAFF.

This sequence joins TRBV5-5 and TRBJ1-2, with TRBD1 matching over 8 bases. V lost 2 bases and J lost 7; bases outside the gene matches: 10. The V gene's germline CDR1 is SGHKS and CDR2 YYEKEE (reference sequence). This CDR3 has 15 amino acids. DNA of the CDR3: TGTGCCAGCAGCTTCCGGGACAGGTCCTTGGGTGGCTACACCTTC. As protein: CASSFRDRSLGGYTF.

Written as DNA, the CDR3 is TGTGCCTGTAGAATCCAAGAGACCCAGTACTTC. Amino acids: CACRIQETQYF. The chain joins TRBV30 to TRBJ2-5; unclear D gene. The CDR3 has 11 residues. Germline assignment: CDR1 GTSNPN and CDR2 SVGIG (reference sequence). Trimming pared 6 bases from V and 1 base from J, leaving 6 bases between.

CDR3 in amino acids: CASSSHQGYTF. CDR3 in DNA: TGTGCCAGCAGTTCCCACCAGGGCTACACCTTC. The chain uses TRBV6-6 and TRBJ1-2; D gene ambiguous. The germline V gene has CDR1 MNHNY and CDR2 SVGAGI (reference sequence). This CDR3 contains 11 residues. V was trimmed by 4 bases and J by 8 bases, leaving 8 bases between them.

V gene TRBV6-1 combines with J gene TRBJ2-7; D gene unclear. This CDR3 has 13 amino acids. Germline CDR1 is MNHNS and CDR2 is SASEGT. The V end was cut by 0 bases, the J end by 6 bases, with 9 bases between. CDR3 DNA sequence: TGTGCCAGCAGTGAAGCGGGCGAGTCCGAGCAGTACTTC. This sequence encodes CASSEAGESEQYF.

CDR3 loop: CASSGTEGYQPQHF. As DNA, the CDR3 is TGTGCCAGCAGTGGGACAGAAGGCTATCAGCCCCAGCATTTT. The V call is TRBV28, the J call TRBJ1-5; 7 nucleotides agree with TRBD1. The V gene's germline CDR1 is MDHEN and CDR2 SYDVKM. The CDR3 spans 14 residues. The V and J ends lost 5 bases and 5 bases, in that order; junction bases with no gene match: 6.

The J gene is TRBJ2-7, the V gene TRBV29-1, with a tentative D call TRBD1 (5 bases). The CDR3 consists of 12 residues. Germline CDR1 and CDR2: SQVTM and ANQGSEA. Trimming removed 4 bases at V and 3 bases at J, with 10 bases between. The CDR3 coding sequence is TGCAGCGTTGTCAGGGAAGGCTACGAGCAGTACTTC. Protein: CSVVREGYEQYF.

The chain recombines TRBV27 with TRBJ2-5; the D is unclear. The germline CDR1 and CDR2 sequences are MNHEY and SMNVEV (reference sequence). The CDR3 length is 13 residues. V shed 3 bases and J shed 3 bases, with 8 bases lying between them. CDR3: CASSFRLEETQYF. For the CDR3, the DNA is TGTGCCAGCAGTTTCAGACTCGAAGAGACCCAGTACTTC.

This chain links TRBV10-2 with TRBJ1-1; D unclear. The CDR3 contains 15 residues. Deletions cut 0 bases from V and 0 bases from J, with 8 bases between. Germline CDR1 and CDR2: WSHSY and SAAADI. CDR3 in amino acids: CASSESGILNTEAFF. DNA of the CDR3: TGCGCCAGCAGTGAGTCCGGGATCTTGAACACTGAAGCTTTCTTT.

The chain links TRBV18 to TRBJ2-4; perhaps TRBD2 as D (5 bases). The ends were cut back, 0 bases at V and 1 base at J, with 10 bases in the middle. CDR3 length equals 16 residues. CDR1 KGHSH and CDR2 LQKENI come from the germline V gene. The CDR3 here is CASSPPERAAKNIQYF. CDR3 nucleotides: TGTGCCAGCTCACCACCGGAGAGGGCCGCCAAAAACATTCAGTACTTC.

The chain couples TRBV28 to TRBJ2-6; D perhaps matches TRBD2 (6 bases). The CDR3 length is 15 residues. Germline loops: CDR1 MDHEN, CDR2 SYDVKM. V dropped 5 bases and J dropped 0 bases, with 8 bases sitting between them. The CDR3 is CASSPGSSGANVLTF. The CDR3 DNA follows: TGTGCCAGCAGTCCCGGGAGCTCTGGGGCCAACGTCCTGACTTTC.

DNA for the CDR3: TGTGCCTGGAGTCGGGTGGGCGAGCAGTACTTC. It yields the protein CAWSRVGEQYF. This chain links TRBV30 with TRBJ2-7; no clear D. This CDR3 region has 11 residues. Germline V CDR1 and CDR2: GTSNPN, SVGIG (reference sequence). Trimming removed 2 bases from V and 6 bases from J, with 8 bases in between.

The rearrangement joins TRBV25-1 to TRBJ1-5; no reliable D call. CDR3 length equals 13 residues. The germline V gene has CDR1 MGHDK and CDR2 SYGVNS. V was pared by 3 bases and J by 9 bases, with 12 bases between. CDR3 protein: CASSDGLLGPQHF. The CDR3 nucleotides read TGTGCCAGCAGTGACGGACTCCTGGGGCCCCAGCATTTT.

The chain couples TRBV11-3 to TRBJ1-1; the D gene is possibly TRBD1 (5 bases). V was shortened by 0 bases and J by 3 bases, with 5 bases between the two germline ends. This CDR3 is 13 amino acids long. CDR1 is SGHNT, CDR2 YENEEA, per germline. CDR3 nucleotides: TGTGCCAGCAGCTTAGAAGGGGACACTGAAGCTTTCTTT. It specifies CASSLEGDTEAFF. Complete variable domain (other parts from reference TRBV11-3 and TRBJ1-1): EAGVVQSPRYKIIEKKQPVAFWCNPISGHNTLYWYLQNLGQGPELLIRYENEEAVDDSQLPKDRFSAERLKGVDSTLKIQPAELGDSAVYLCASSLEGDTEAFFGQGTRLTVV.

CDR3 region: CASYRPYGYTF. DNA for the CDR3: TGCGCCAGCTACAGGCCCTATGGCTACACCTTC. V and J are TRBV5-1 and TRBJ1-2, with D possibly TRBD1 on 5 matching bases. The CDR3 length is 11 residues. Germline assignment: CDR1 SGHRS and CDR2 YFSETQ. The V end lost 7 bases, the J end lost 4 bases, and 8 bases lay between the germline ends. The whole variable domain, remainder taken from reference TRBV5-1 and TRBJ1-2, is KAGVTQTPRYLIKTRGQQVTLSCSPISGHRSVSWYQQTPGQGLQFLFEYFSETQRNKGNFPGRFSGRQFSNSRSEMNVSTLELGDSALYLCASYRPYGYTFGSGTRLTVV.